This T cell receptor beta chain was sequenced during a study of OX40 agonist ivuxolimab in advanced cancers. The V end was cut by 11 bases, the J end by 0 bases, with 13 bases between. The CDR3 has 13 residues. CDR1 and CDR2 (germline): SNHLY, FYNNEI. The table came from immunoSEQ multiplex PCR; TCRdb's copy has only in-frame clones and leaves some out. The table records 48,000 or so clones, about 81% of them present only once. The receptor comes from an adult with an advanced solid tumor such as melanoma, head and neck, liver or kidney cancer. The rearrangement uses TRBV2 and TRBJ1-1, with D perhaps matching TRBD1 (5 bases). Here the sequenced sample was CD4+ or CD8+ T cells sorted from blood, taken in a trial of the OX40 agonist ivuxolimab. CDR3 in amino acids: CAGGFRLNTEAFF. In nucleotides, the CDR3 is TGTGCCGGGGGGTTCAGGTTGAACACTGAAGCTTTCTTT.